This T cell receptor beta chain was sequenced during a study of cytomegalovirus exposure and HLA in healthy donors. Study summary: Drawn from HLA-typed donors, about 85 million unique TCRs were held in an early data release.

Overall study results and limits: Earlier analysis looked at TCR beta V segments, and most were productive about 87% or about 30% of the time. Cytomegalovirus-associated status was assigned to approximately 160 TCR beta chains. Among the most significant clusters, several appeared linked to common viral pathogens in a later analysis.

About this clone itself: Its antigen is unidentified. A junction boundary mismatches the germline segment, possibly from a read error.

With 60 Vbeta and 13 Jbeta primers, the PCR was carried out. Generated by immunoSEQ multiplex PCR, the TCRdb table keeps only in-frame clones and is missing some. The sample features 130,000 or so clones, with more than 1.5% in its top ten. This sequence originates from a man between 18 and 35 years old in good health and CMV-seronegative. The source material was PBMCs.

CDR3 nucleotides: TGTGCCAGCAGCGAAGACAGGGGATATGGCTACACCTTC. Its protein product is CASSEDRGYGYTF. The chain uses TRBV14 and TRBJ1-2; the match to TRBD1 covers 8 bases. Germline CDR1 reads SGHDN; CDR2 reads FVKESK. This CDR3 region has 13 residues.